These T cell receptor beta chains were read from a single sample in a study of T cell responses to AZD1222 COVID-19 vaccine. Repertoires were generated with immunoSEQ multiplex PCR, while TCRdb's copy carries only in-frame clones and drops some. The table has 90,000 to 100,000 clones, 87% seen once. This sample comprised peripheral blood, obtained on day 0 of AZD1222 vaccination. These TCRs come from an adult in good health. Both conserved end residues are part of each CDR3. A D gene is named only where the DNA matches it firmly. A row's size may be missing; if present it is once, few, many or a size class.

TRBV2	TRBJ1-1	NA	TRBD1	CATQQGNEAFF
TRBV5-8	TRBJ2-1	NA	NA	CASSKFGTGPQDHNEQFF
TRBV4-3	TRBJ2-1	NA	NA	CASSQDSGRGPTYNEQFF
TRBV9	TRBJ2-2	NA	NA	CASSAGLTATGELFF
TRBV11-3	TRBJ2-7	NA	TRBD2	CASSRRLAGTYEQYF
TRBV2	TRBJ2-3	NA	NA	CASNSDTQYF
TRBV27	TRBJ1-2	once	TRBD1	CATRKLRTPGGIGYGYTF
TRBV5-5	TRBJ1-2	NA	NA	CASSFNRGGYTF
TRBV19	TRBJ1-1	few	NA	CASSVTSMNTEAFF
TRBV5-6	TRBJ2-1	NA	TRBD2	CASSPTSGIYNEQFF
TRBV7-8	TRBJ1-4	NA	NA	CASSFRRLTNEKLFF
TRBV30	TRBJ1-6	NA	NA	CAWSIWSDNSPLHF
TRBV21-1	TRBJ2-2	NA	NA	CASSLIQGRLNTGELFF
TRBV7-9	TRBJ1-1	NA	NA	CASSLGSGGYEQGNTEAFF
TRBV21-1	TRBJ1-1	once	NA	CASSKTDRDTEAFF
TRBV24-1	TRBJ2-1	once	NA	CATSAGSSYNEQFF
TRBV5-1	TRBJ2-2	NA	NA	CASSLAGENTGELFF
TRBV9	TRBJ1-5	NA	TRBD1	CASSVEDRDGQPQHF
TRBV29-1	TRBJ1-2	NA	NA	CSVGQDSYGYTF
TRBV19	TRBJ2-7	NA	TRBD2	CASRNSGGSYEQYF
TRBV6-5	TRBJ2-7	NA	NA	CASTTWGALKKQYF
TRBV4-3	TRBJ2-2	NA	TRBD1	CASSQDPTGDNTGELFF
TRBV2	TRBJ1-2	NA	TRBD1	CASSSLRDRGGGYTF
TRBV19	TRBJ2-3	NA	TRBD1	CASSVTGTGTTDTQYF
TRBV10-1	TRBJ2-3	NA	NA	CASRVTGAEYF
TRBV7-2	TRBJ2-1	NA	NA	CASSLDLSSYNEQFF
TRBV6-6	TRBJ1-2	NA	NA	CASSYTANSYGYTF
TRBV28	TRBJ2-5	NA	TRBD1	CASSFDRDEETQYF
TRBV30	TRBJ2-5	NA	TRBD2	CACVLAGTETQYF
TRBV7-8	TRBJ2-7	few	NA	CASSLGPLEYEQYF
TRBV4-1	TRBJ1-1	NA	NA	CASSLAGDTEAFF
TRBV27	TRBJ1-5	NA	NA	CASSKVYSNQPQHF
TRBV18	TRBJ1-1	NA	TRBD1	CASSPPVGQGPQNTEAFF
TRBV6-5	TRBJ1-1	NA	NA	CASSLVGGATEAFF
TRBV6-5	TRBJ2-3	NA	TRBD2	CASRLAGGADTQYF
TRBV9	TRBJ2-5	NA	TRBD2	CASSSSGDGFGETQYF
TRBV6-5	TRBJ2-3	NA	TRBD2	CASTSGSRADTQYF
TRBV27	TRBJ1-2	NA	NA	CASAARGHLYGYTF
TRBV6-5	TRBJ1-1	NA	TRBD1	CASSPTQGASEAFF
TRBV5-4	TRBJ1-3	NA	TRBD1	CASSAGQGGGNTIYF
TRBV24-1	TRBJ2-1	NA	NA	CATSDAGPVDEQFF
TRBV6-5	TRBJ1-3	NA	TRBD1	CASSYRTGAGNTIYF
TRBV15	TRBJ1-1	NA	NA	CATSRVWGSDSNTEAFF
TRBV3-1/TRBV3-2	TRBJ2-5	NA	TRBD1	CASSQRTGGYLQETQYF
TRBV20-1	TRBJ1-5	NA	TRBD1	CSASGTGPSRPQHF
TRBV11-3	TRBJ1-4	NA	NA	CASSLSNPGDEKLFF
TRBV4-2	TRBJ2-3	NA	NA	CASSLGGFQTYPTQYF
TRBV10-3	TRBJ2-6	NA	NA	CAMDSGANVLTF
TRBV2	TRBJ2-4	few	TRBD2	CASSGRTSGRGAKNIQYF
TRBV5-4	TRBJ2-5	few	NA	CASSGGAEETQYF
TRBV3-1/TRBV3-2	TRBJ2-5	NA	NA	CASSQDSRRPPGETQYF
TRBV6-1	TRBJ2-1	NA	TRBD2	CASREAGGTYNEQFF